This entry lists 21 T cell receptor beta chains sequenced from one sample in a study of cytomegalovirus exposure and HLA in healthy donors. Vbeta (60) and Jbeta (13) primers were used in the PCR. Only in-frame clones appear in the TCRdb table, and some are missing; sequencing was by immunoSEQ multiplex PCR. Of approximately 97,000 clones listed, approximately 81% are singletons. The source material was PBMCs. These receptors originate from a male donor in good health and CMV-seropositive.

This chain connects TRBV19 to TRBJ2-1; 7 bases map to TRBD2. Germline assignment: CDR1 LNHDA and CDR2 SQIVND (reference sequence). CDR3 size: 15 residues. J was trimmed by 0 bases and V by 3 bases; bases with no gene match: 2. The CDR3 protein is CASSIGGGSYNEQFF. CDR3 nucleotides: TGTGCCAGTAGTATTGGGGGGGGCTCCTACAATGAGCAGTTCTTC.

This clone appeared a few times. The V gene is TRBV4-1, the J gene TRBJ1-2; 7 positions match TRBD1. CDR3 length: 13 residues. V was pared by 4 bases and J by 4 bases, with 3 bases of the junction left unmatched. The germline V gene has CDR1 MGHRA and CDR2 YSYEKL. The CDR3 DNA reads TGCGCCAGCAGCCCGACAGGGAGCTATGGCTACACCTTC. It is translated as CASSPTGSYGYTF.

This chain links TRBV5-4 with TRBJ1-1; TRBD1 might be the D (6 bases). The germline CDR1 and CDR2 sequences are SGHNT and YYREEE (reference sequence). The V gene lost 4 bases and the J gene lost 5 bases, with 12 bases spanning the gap. The CDR3 has 13 amino acids. CDR3 DNA sequence: TGTGCCAGCAGCGGGGGACAAACGACTGAAGCTTTCTTT. Translating gives CASSGGQTTEAFF.

This clone has only a few counts. J is TRBJ2-5 and V is TRBV7-9, with D maybe TRBD2 (6 bases). The end of the DNA is better explained by TRBJ2-7, so the J call may be wrong. Germline CDR1 and CDR2: SEHNR and FQNEAQ (reference sequence). CDR3 size: 13 residues. The CDR3 loop is CASSDGRADEQYF. The CDR3 DNA sequence: TGTGCCAGCAGCGACGGGAGAGCAGACGAGCAGTACTTC.

V is TRBV5-1 and J is TRBJ2-6; 8 bases are a match to TRBD1. Germline V gene lookup returns CDR1 SGHRS and CDR2 YFSETQ. Trimming cost V 7 bases and J 1 base; bases outside gene matches: 10. The CDR3 runs to 17 residues. CDR3 amino acids: CASGAGTGGSGANVLTF. CDR3 in DNA: TGCGCCAGCGGGGCCGGGACAGGAGGTTCTGGGGCCAACGTCCTGACTTTC.

The chain has TRBV10-1 and TRBJ2-2, with D possibly TRBD2 on 5 matching bases. Germline CDR1 reads WNHNN; CDR2 reads SYGVQD (reference sequence). The CDR3 totals 12 residues. Deletions cut 6 bases from V and 4 bases from J, with 6 bases between. CDR3: CASRDFTGELFF. CDR3 sequence (DNA): TGCGCCAGCAGGGACTTCACCGGGGAGCTGTTTTTT.

CDR3 sequence reads: CASSPGLAVRNTQYF. In nucleotides, the CDR3 is TGTGCCAGCAGCCCCGGACTAGCGGTCAGGAATACGCAGTATTTT. This chain joins TRBV9 and TRBJ2-3; 10 positions agree with TRBD2. The CDR3 has 15 residues. Trimming removed 4 bases from V and 7 bases from J; junction bases left unmatched: 9. Germline V gene data show CDR1 as SGDLS and CDR2 as YYNGEE. The whole variable domain, filled in from reference TRBV9 and TRBJ2-3, reads DSGVTQTPKHLITATGQRVTLRCSPRSGDLSVYWYQQSLDQGLQFLIQYYNGEERAKGNILERFSAQQFPDLHSELNLSSLELGDSALYFCASSPGLAVRNTQYFGPGTRLTVL.

This clone occurred a few times. The chain recombines TRBV2 with TRBJ1-1; the match to TRBD1 covers 12 bases. Germline trimming cut 3 bases from V and 5 bases from J; bases unmatched to any gene: 4. The CDR3 runs to 15 residues. The germline V gene encodes CDR1 SNHLY and CDR2 FYNNEI. The CDR3 protein is CASSEGQGAGTEAFF. CDR3 in DNA: TGTGCCAGCAGTGAGGGACAGGGGGCGGGTACTGAAGCTTTCTTT.

As concerns this clone: A junction end diverges from the germline sequence, so it may reflect a read error. The sample carries other DNA sequences with the same CDR3. The V call is TRBV7-7, the J call TRBJ2-7; 7 bases are a match to TRBD1. This CDR3 spans 13 amino acids. CDR1 is SSHAT, CDR2 FNYEAQ, per germline (reference sequence). The CDR3, as DNA: TGTGCTAGCAGCTTAAACAGGGGCTACGAGCAGTACTTC. Its translation: CASSLNRGYEQYF.

This chain links TRBV30 with TRBJ2-5, with D possibly matching TRBD2 (6 bases). V lost 5 bases to trimming and J lost 0 bases, with 16 bases between them. This CDR3 contains 15 residues. CDR1 and CDR2 (germline): GTSNPN, SVGIG (reference sequence). The CDR3 spells CAWSAGLANQETQYF. The CDR3 DNA is TGTGCCTGGTCCGCCGGGCTAGCGAACCAAGAGACCCAGTACTTC.

This clone turned up a few times. The V call is TRBV11-2, the J call TRBJ1-1; D unclear. The length of the CDR3 is 13 residues. With 5 bases removed from V and 1 base from J, the gap between germline ends came to 8 bases. Germline assignment: CDR1 SGHAT and CDR2 FQNNGV. The CDR3 reads CASSPTQNTEAFF. CDR3 DNA: TGTGCCAGCAGCCCGACACAGAACACTGAAGCTTTCTTT.

The rearrangement links TRBV6-6 to TRBJ2-2; D unclear. The CDR3 consists of 15 residues. Germline assignment: CDR1 MNHNY and CDR2 SVGAGI (reference sequence). Trimming took off 1 base at V and 5 bases at J, with 11 bases between the two ends. The CDR3 sequence: CASSYLSHFTGELFF. The CDR3 DNA reads TGTGCCAGCAGTTACTTGAGCCACTTTACCGGGGAGCTGTTTTTT.

This chain joins TRBV29-1 and TRBJ2-2, with D maybe TRBD2 (7 bases). The CDR3 consists of 14 residues. The germline gives CDR1 SQVTM, CDR2 ANQGSEA. Trimming pared 6 bases from V and 6 bases from J, leaving 17 bases between. The CDR3 bases are TGCAGCGTGGTTCGGTGGGGGGGCCCCGGGGAGCTGTTTTTT. This gives the protein CSVVRWGGPGELFF.

This clone was seen a handful of times. The gene calls are TRBV5-1 and TRBJ1-4; D is perhaps TRBD1 (6 bases). The germline CDR1 and CDR2 sequences are SGHRS and YFSETQ. The CDR3 spans 15 residues. The V gene lost 3 bases and the J gene lost 4 bases, with 13 bases spanning the gap. The CDR3 region is CASSWRQANNEKLFF. The CDR3, as DNA: TGCGCCAGCAGCTGGAGACAGGCGAATAATGAAAAACTGTTTTTT.

This clone has a single count. The chain recombines TRBV2 with TRBJ1-2, with D possibly being TRBD1 (6 bases). CDR1 SNHLY and CDR2 FYNNEI come from the germline V gene. There are 13 residues in the CDR3. V lost 6 bases to trimming and J lost 1 base, with 9 bases between them. The CDR3, as DNA: TGTGCCAGCAGCCTCAGGGGTAACTATGGCTACACCTTC. This translates into CASSLRGNYGYTF.

Here the CDR3 reads CASRAQGSTGELFF. CDR3 sequence (DNA): TGTGCCAGCAGGGCCCAGGGATCCACCGGGGAGCTGTTTTTT. The chain recombines TRBV7-2 with TRBJ2-2; perhaps TRBD1 as D (5 bases). Trimming cost V 6 bases and J 4 bases, with 12 bases left between them. The CDR3 contains 14 residues. Germline V CDR1 and CDR2: SGHTA, FQGNSA.

The chain uses TRBV30 and TRBJ1-6; 10 bases map to TRBD1. CDR3 length equals 15 residues. Germline V gives CDR1 GTSNPN, CDR2 SVGIG (reference sequence). Trimming at V came to 5 bases and at J to 7 bases, leaving 8 bases not matched to a gene. The CDR3: CAWDRDRGWNSPLHF. CDR3 bases: TGTGCCTGGGACCGGGACAGGGGATGGAATTCACCCCTCCACTTT.

This chain links TRBV5-1 with TRBJ1-1, with 7 nucleotides matching TRBD1. CDR3 length: 14 amino acids. Germline CDR1 and CDR2: SGHRS and YFSETQ. Germline trimming cut 6 bases from V and 5 bases from J; bases unmatched to any gene: 10. CDR3 in DNA: TGCGCCAGCAATCAAGGGTCCAGGGGGACTGAAGCTTTCTTT. Residues: CASNQGSRGTEAFF. Full variable domain (remainder filled in from reference TRBV5-1 and TRBJ1-1): KAGVTQTPRYLIKTRGQQVTLSCSPISGHRSVSWYQQTPGQGLQFLFEYFSETQRNKGNFPGRFSGRQFSNSRSEMNVSTLELGDSALYLCASNQGSRGTEAFFGQGTRLTVV.

The chain recombines TRBV6-4 with TRBJ2-2; 7 bases fit TRBD1. The CDR3 has 15 amino acids. Germline V gene data show CDR1 as MRHNA and CDR2 as SNTAGT. The J segment lost 3 bases and the V segment lost 5 bases, leaving 6 bases of the junction unmatched. CDR3 DNA: TGTGCCAGCAGTCGACAGGGTAGTGACACCGGGGAGCTGTTTTTT. Amino acid sequence: CASSRQGSDTGELFF.

The J gene is TRBJ1-2, the V gene TRBV4-2; weak D call: TRBD1 (6 bases). Between the trimmed V and J ends, which lost 4 bases and 7 bases, there was a span of 16 bases. CDR3 size: 14 residues. Germline CDR1 LGHNA, CDR2 YNFKEQ. CDR3 DNA sequence: TGTGCCAGCAGCCCAAATCTAGGGGGTAGTGGCTACACCTTC. This codes for CASSPNLGGSGYTF.

The chain carries TRBV30 and TRBJ1-5, with D hard to call. Germline V gene lookup returns CDR1 GTSNPN and CDR2 SVGIG (reference sequence). The CDR3 loop spans 12 amino acids. Deletions cut 4 bases from V and 0 bases from J, with 4 bases between. CDR3 sequence: CAWKHSNQPQHF. CDR3 nucleotides: TGTGCCTGGAAACATAGCAATCAGCCCCAGCATTTT.